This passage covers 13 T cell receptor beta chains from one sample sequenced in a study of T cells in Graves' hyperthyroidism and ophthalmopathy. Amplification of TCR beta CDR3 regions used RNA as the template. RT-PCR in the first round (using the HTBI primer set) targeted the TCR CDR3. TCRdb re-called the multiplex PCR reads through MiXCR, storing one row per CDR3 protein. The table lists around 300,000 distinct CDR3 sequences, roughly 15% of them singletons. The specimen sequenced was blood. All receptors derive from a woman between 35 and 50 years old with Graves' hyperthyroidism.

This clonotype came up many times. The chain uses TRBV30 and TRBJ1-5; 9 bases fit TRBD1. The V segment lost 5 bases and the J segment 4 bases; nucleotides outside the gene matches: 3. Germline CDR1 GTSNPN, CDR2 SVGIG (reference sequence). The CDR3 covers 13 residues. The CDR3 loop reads CAWSTGGNQPQHF. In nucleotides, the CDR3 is TGTGCCTGGTCGACAGGGGGGAATCAGCCCCAGCATTTT. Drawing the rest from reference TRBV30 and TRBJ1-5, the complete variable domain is SQTIHQWPATLVQPVGSPLSLECTVEGTSNPNLYWYRQAAGRGLQLLFYSVGIGQISSEVPQNLSASRPQDRQFILSSKKLLLSDSGFYLCAWSTGGNQPQHFGDGTRLSIL.

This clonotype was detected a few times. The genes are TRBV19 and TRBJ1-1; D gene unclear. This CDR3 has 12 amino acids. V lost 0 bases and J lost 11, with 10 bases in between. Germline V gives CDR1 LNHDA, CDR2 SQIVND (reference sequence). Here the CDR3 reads CASSIDRLKAFF. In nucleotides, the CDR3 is TGTGCCAGTAGTATAGATCGGTTAAAGGCTTTCTTT.

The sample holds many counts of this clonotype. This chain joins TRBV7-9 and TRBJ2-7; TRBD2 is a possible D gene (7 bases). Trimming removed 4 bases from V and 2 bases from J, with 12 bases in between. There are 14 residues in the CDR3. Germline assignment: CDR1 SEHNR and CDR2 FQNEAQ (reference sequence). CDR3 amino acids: CASSWGGRAYEQYF. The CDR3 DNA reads TGTGCCAGCAGCTGGGGGGGCAGGGCCTACGAGCAGTACTTC.

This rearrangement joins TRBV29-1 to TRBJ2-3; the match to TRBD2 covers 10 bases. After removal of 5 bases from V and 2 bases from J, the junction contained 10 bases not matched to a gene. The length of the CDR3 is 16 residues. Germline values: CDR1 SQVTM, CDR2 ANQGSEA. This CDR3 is CSVFGLLAGTTDTQYF. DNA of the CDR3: TGCAGCGTTTTTGGATTACTAGCGGGGACCACAGATACGCAGTATTTT.

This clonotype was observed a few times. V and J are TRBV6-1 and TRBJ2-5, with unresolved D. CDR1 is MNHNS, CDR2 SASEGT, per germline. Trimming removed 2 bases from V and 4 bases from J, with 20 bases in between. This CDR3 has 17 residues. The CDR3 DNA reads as TGTGCCAGCAGTGAATCGATGCTTGTTTTAACCCTAGAGACCCAGTACTTC. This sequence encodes CASSESMLVLTLETQYF.

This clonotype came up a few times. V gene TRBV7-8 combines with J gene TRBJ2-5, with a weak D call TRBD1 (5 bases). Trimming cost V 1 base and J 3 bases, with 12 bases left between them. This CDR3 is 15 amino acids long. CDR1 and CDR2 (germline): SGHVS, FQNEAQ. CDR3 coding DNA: TGTGCCAGCAGCTTAGGAGCAACAGGAGAAGAGACCCAGTACTTC. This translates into CASSLGATGEETQYF.

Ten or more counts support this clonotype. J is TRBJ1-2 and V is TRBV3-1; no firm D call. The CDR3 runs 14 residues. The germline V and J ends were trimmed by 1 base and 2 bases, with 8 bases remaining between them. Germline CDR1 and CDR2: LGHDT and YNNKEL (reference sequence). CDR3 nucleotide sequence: TGTGCCAGCAGCCAAGGAACAAGAAACTATGGCTACACCTTC. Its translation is CASSQGTRNYGYTF. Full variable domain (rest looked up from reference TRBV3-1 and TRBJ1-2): DTAVSQTPKYLVTQMGNDKSIKCEQNLGHDTMYWYKQDSKKFLKIMFSYNNKELIINETVPNRFSPKSPDKAHLNLHINSLELGDSAVYFCASSQGTRNYGYTFGSGTRLTVV.

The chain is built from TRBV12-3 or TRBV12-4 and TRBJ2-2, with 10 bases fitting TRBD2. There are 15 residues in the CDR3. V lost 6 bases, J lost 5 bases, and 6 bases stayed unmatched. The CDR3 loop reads CASSLAGETTGELFF. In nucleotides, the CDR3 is TGTGCCAGCAGCCTAGCGGGAGAAACGACCGGGGAGCTGTTTTTT.

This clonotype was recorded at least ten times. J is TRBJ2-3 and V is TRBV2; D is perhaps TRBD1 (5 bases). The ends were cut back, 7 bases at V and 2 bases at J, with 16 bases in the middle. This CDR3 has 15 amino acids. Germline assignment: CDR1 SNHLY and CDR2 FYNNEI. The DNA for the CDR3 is TGTGCCAGCACCCGGACACAATTCGTCACAGATACGCAGTATTTT. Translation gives CASTRTQFVTDTQYF.

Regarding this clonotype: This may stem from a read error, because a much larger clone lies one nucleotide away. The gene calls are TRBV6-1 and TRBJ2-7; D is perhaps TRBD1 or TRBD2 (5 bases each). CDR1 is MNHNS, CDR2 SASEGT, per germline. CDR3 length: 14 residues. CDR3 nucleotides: TGTGCCAGCAGTGAGAGGGGTACTGTCCTCGAGCGGTACTTC. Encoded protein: CASSERGTVLERYF.

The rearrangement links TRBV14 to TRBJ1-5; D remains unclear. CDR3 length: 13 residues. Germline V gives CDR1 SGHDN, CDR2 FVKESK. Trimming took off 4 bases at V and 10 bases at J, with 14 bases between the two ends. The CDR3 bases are TGTGCCAGCAGCCCCGGGATCCGGGATCCCCAGCATTTT. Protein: CASSPGIRDPQHF.

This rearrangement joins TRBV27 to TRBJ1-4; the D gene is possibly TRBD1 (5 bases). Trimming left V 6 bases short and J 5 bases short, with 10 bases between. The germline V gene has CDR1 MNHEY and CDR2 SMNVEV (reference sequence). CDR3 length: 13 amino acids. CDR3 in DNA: TGTGCCAGCAGGGGACGGAGAAATGAAAAACTGTTTTTT. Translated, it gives CASRGRRNEKLFF.

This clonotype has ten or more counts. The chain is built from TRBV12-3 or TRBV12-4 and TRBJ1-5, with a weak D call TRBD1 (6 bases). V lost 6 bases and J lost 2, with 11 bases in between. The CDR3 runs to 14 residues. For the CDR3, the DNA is TGTGCCAGCAGACAGGGCGGTGGCAATCAGCCCCAGCATTTT. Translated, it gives CASRQGGGNQPQHF.